One and the same sample provided the 27 T cell receptor beta chains below, sequenced in a study of T cell repertoires in aging, cancer and after chemotherapy. TRB rearrangements spanning V, D and J were amplified using mixed TRB-A/B primers. MiXCR was run by TCRdb on the multiplex PCR reads, yielding one entry per CDR3 protein. The data show fewer than 15,000 distinct CDR3 sequences, 35% seen once. TCR beta rearrangements were amplified from peripheral blood genomic DNA. Sequencing was carried out using blood. Receptors originate from a human donor in good health. The donor label of this sample is uncertain.

This sequence joins TRBV5-5 and TRBJ2-1; the match to TRBD2 covers 8 bases. The CDR3 sequence is 15 residues long. Germline V lookup: CDR1 SGHKS, CDR2 YYEKEE (reference sequence). V lost 7 bases and J lost 7; bases outside the gene matches: 13. CDR3 in DNA: TGTGCCAGCGCTATTAGCGGGACACTGGGAAATGAGCAGTTCTTC. Translating it yields CASAISGTLGNEQFF.

This chain joins TRBV5-4 and TRBJ2-5, with a tentative D call TRBD2 (5 bases). In germline, CDR1 is SGHNT, CDR2 YYREEE (reference sequence). The CDR3 length is 14 residues. V dropped 2 bases and J dropped 5 bases, with 13 bases sitting between them. CDR3 nucleotides: TGTGCCAGCAGCTTTAGAGGGCCTCGGGAGACCCAGTACTTC. The encoded protein is CASSFRGPRETQYF.

This clonotype is medium-sized in the sample. The V call is TRBV11-3, the J call TRBJ1-2; no firm D call. The CDR3 length is 13 residues. The V and J ends lost 3 bases and 8 bases respectively, with 13 bases between them. Germline assignment: CDR1 SGHNT and CDR2 YENEEA. CDR3: CASSFYKTWGYTF. CDR3 DNA sequence: TGTGCCAGCAGCTTTTACAAAACCTGGGGCTACACCTTC.

This chain links TRBV6-5 with TRBJ2-3; 11 bases are shared with TRBD2. J gave up 3 bases and V 5 bases, and 19 bases lay outside the gene matches. CDR3 length equals 20 residues. CDR1 and CDR2 (germline): MNHEY, SVGAGI. CDR3 sequence (DNA): TGTGCCAGCAGTGAAGTTCCGACTAGCGGGGAGGGAGTTGGGACAGATACGCAGTATTTT. It specifies CASSEVPTSGEGVGTDTQYF.

The J gene is TRBJ1-2, the V gene TRBV11-3, with D possibly being TRBD1 (5 bases). Germline CDR1 is SGHNT and CDR2 is YENEEA. V lost 7 bases to trimming and J lost 4 bases, with 13 bases between them. CDR3 length: 13 residues. The CDR3, as DNA: TGTGCCAGCACCCTGGGGGGAACCTATGGCTACACCTTC. Amino acid sequence: CASTLGGTYGYTF.

Remarks on this clonotype: A much larger clone lies a single base off, so this may be a read error. This sequence joins TRBV13 and TRBJ2-1; tentative D call: TRBD1 (6 bases). The CDR3 has 15 residues. Germline V gene sequence: CDR1 PRHDT, CDR2 FYEKMQ (reference sequence). The CDR3 DNA reads TGTGTCAGCAGCTTGTCGACAGGAAATTACAATGAGCAGTTCTTC. Translated: CVSSLSTGNYNEQFF. The variable domain in full, with the rest retrieved from reference TRBV13 and TRBJ2-1, is AAGVIQSPRHLIKEKRETATLKCYPIPRHDTVYWYQQGPGQDPQFLISFYEKMQSDKGSIPDRFSAQQFSDYHSELNMSSLELGDSALYFCVSSLSTGNYNEQFFGPGTRLTVL.

This clonotype is medium-sized within its sample. The chain combines TRBV29-1 with TRBJ2-3; no reliable D call. Germline-derived CDR1 and CDR2 are SQVTM and ANQGSEA. This CDR3 comprises 13 residues. The V end was cut by 4 bases, the J end by 3 bases, with 11 bases between. The CDR3 sequence is CSVGSGQTDTQYF. The DNA of the CDR3 is TGCAGCGTTGGATCAGGTCAGACAGATACGCAGTATTTT.

In this sample, this clonotype turned up a few times. CDR3 sequence: CASSAGLDTGELFF. In DNA, the CDR3 is TGTGCCAGCAGTGCCGGACTAGACACCGGGGAGCTGTTTTTT. The rearrangement uses TRBV6-4 and TRBJ2-2; 7 bases are shared with TRBD2. The trim removed 4 bases at V and 3 bases at J, leaving 2 bases unmatched. Germline lookup yields CDR1 MRHNA and CDR2 SNTAGT. CDR3 length: 14 amino acids.

Written as DNA, the CDR3 is TGTGCCAGTTCCCTAGGGGCCGGGGATTGGCAGTATTTT. Protein: CASSLGAGDWQYF. This chain connects TRBV19 to TRBJ2-3; D may be TRBD1 or TRBD2 (5 bases each). The CDR3 is 13 residues long. The V end lost 8 bases, the J end lost 11 bases, and 20 bases lay between the germline ends. Germline CDR1 reads LNHDA; CDR2 reads SQIVND (reference sequence).

This clonotype was recorded a few times. The rearrangement joins TRBV19 to TRBJ1-2; D uncertain. V lost 5 bases, J lost 2 bases, and 3 bases lay in between. Germline CDR1 is LNHDA and CDR2 is SQIVND (reference sequence). The CDR3 contains 11 residues. In DNA form, the CDR3 reads TGTGCCAGTAGTGTCAACTATGGCTACACCTTC. It translates to CASSVNYGYTF.

This clonotype was seen only a few times. The chain joins TRBV6-5 to TRBJ2-5; the D gene could be TRBD1 or TRBD2 (5 bases each). The CDR3 covers 15 residues. Germline V gene sequence: CDR1 MNHEY, CDR2 SVGAGI. V lost 6 bases, J lost 5 bases, and 19 bases lay in between. The DNA of the CDR3 is TGTGCCAGCAGCCGTGGGACGGCTGAGCGGGAGACCCAGTACTTC. Amino acids: CASSRGTAERETQYF.

This clonotype is categorized as medium-sized (0.01 to 0.1%). This chain uses TRBV30 with TRBJ2-3; possibly TRBD2 for D (5 bases). Trimming shortened V by 3 bases and J by 1 base, and 8 bases separated the two germline ends. The CDR3 extends over 13 amino acids. Germline values: CDR1 GTSNPN, CDR2 SVGIG (reference sequence). In DNA form, the CDR3 reads TGTGCCTGGAGAGAGGGCCGCACAGATACGCAGTATTTT. Its translation is CAWREGRTDTQYF.

This clonotype turned up a few times. The V gene is TRBV19, the J gene TRBJ1-2, with no clear D. Trimming cost V 8 bases and J 5 bases, with 6 bases left between them. Germline V CDR1 and CDR2: LNHDA, SQIVND (reference sequence). The CDR3 loop spans 10 amino acids. CDR3 region: CASREYGYTF. In DNA form, the CDR3 reads TGTGCCAGTCGGGAGTATGGCTACACCTTC.

V usage is TRBV7-6 and J usage is TRBJ2-2, with D tentatively TRBD2 (6 bases). The CDR3 has 16 amino acids. Germline CDR1 SGHVS, CDR2 FNYEAQ. V lost 1 base to trimming and J lost 3 bases, with 12 bases between them. DNA for the CDR3: TGTGCCAGCAGCTTAGTGGGGGGAGAGGACACCGGGGAGCTGTTTTTT. Translated, it gives CASSLVGGEDTGELFF.

V and J are TRBV6-4 and TRBJ2-3; 7 bases are a match to TRBD2. V lost 0 bases to trimming and J lost 2 bases; unmatched junction nucleotides: 8. CDR1 and CDR2 (germline): MRHNA, SNTAGT. The CDR3 length is 17 residues. The CDR3 sequence is CASSDSSLADNTDTQYF. CDR3 bases: TGTGCCAGCAGTGACTCGAGCCTAGCGGATAACACAGATACGCAGTATTTT.

This clonotype was seen a handful of times. DNA of the CDR3: TGCGCCAGCAGCTTGGGAGGCAGGGCCGACACAGATACGCAGTATTTT. Its translation is CASSLGGRADTDTQYF. The rearrangement joins TRBV5-1 to TRBJ2-3; the D gene is possibly TRBD1 (5 bases). There are 16 residues in the CDR3. The germline V gene has CDR1 SGHRS and CDR2 YFSETQ. The germline V and J ends were trimmed by 0 bases and 2 bases, with 13 bases remaining between them.

In this sample, this clonotype turned up a few times. CDR3 DNA sequence: TGTGCCAGCAGCCCAAGTGGGGGGAGGGAGCAGTTCTTC. Its protein product is CASSPSGGREQFF. The chain uses TRBV7-6 and TRBJ2-1; a possible D gene is TRBD2 (6 bases). From germline, CDR1 is SGHVS and CDR2 FNYEAQ. The CDR3 contains 13 residues. The germline V and J ends were trimmed by 5 bases and 10 bases, with 15 bases remaining between them. The complete variable domain, with remaining parts taken from reference TRBV7-6 and TRBJ2-1, reads GAGVSQSPRYKVTKRGQDVALRCDPISGHVSLYWYRQALGQGPEFLTYFNYEAQQDKSGLPNDRFSAERPEGSISTLTIQRTEQRDSAMYRCASSPSGGREQFFGPGTRLTVL.

The chain employs TRBV27 and TRBJ1-5, with a weak D call TRBD1 (5 bases). V dropped 4 bases and J dropped 15 bases, with 19 bases sitting between them. Germline-derived CDR1 and CDR2 are MNHEY and SMNVEV (reference sequence). This CDR3 region has 13 residues. The CDR3 loop reads CASSSGTTARRHF. CDR3 DNA sequence: TGTGCCAGCAGTTCGGGGACTACGGCCCGGAGGCATTTT.

V is TRBV5-4 and J is TRBJ2-2; D is uncertain. Trimming cost V 2 bases and J 0 bases, with 8 bases left between them. Germline V gene sequence: CDR1 SGHNT, CDR2 YYREEE (reference sequence). The CDR3 is made up of 15 amino acids. The CDR3 DNA is TGTGCCAGCAGCTTCCCGTTCGCGAACACCGGGGAGCTGTTTTTT. Translation gives CASSFPFANTGELFF.

This clonotype was found a few times. This chain connects TRBV10-3 to TRBJ2-1, with D maybe TRBD2 (6 bases). V was shortened by 3 bases and J by 3 bases, with 12 bases between the two germline ends. The CDR3 extends over 15 amino acids. CDR1 ENHRY and CDR2 SYGVKD come from the germline V gene. The CDR3 coding sequence is TGTGCCATCAGTGAAAAGGAGGGAGTCTACAATGAGCAGTTCTTC. Encoded protein: CAISEKEGVYNEQFF.

The chain is built from TRBV18 and TRBJ2-7; 10 nucleotides agree with TRBD1. From germline, CDR1 is KGHSH and CDR2 LQKENI. This CDR3 has 14 amino acids. The trim removed 3 bases at V and 2 bases at J, leaving 1 base unmatched. The CDR3 reads CASSPGQGAYEQYF. The CDR3 nucleotides read TGTGCCAGCTCACCCGGACAGGGGGCCTACGAGCAGTACTTC.

By share of the sample, this clonotype is medium-sized. The J gene is TRBJ1-3, the V gene TRBV29-1; perhaps TRBD1 as D (5 bases). The CDR3 totals 12 residues. Germline lookup yields CDR1 SQVTM and CDR2 ANQGSEA. The ends were cut back, 6 bases at V and 1 base at J, with 7 bases in the middle. CDR3 sequence reads: CSVDISGNTIYF. For the CDR3, the DNA is TGCAGCGTGGACATATCTGGAAACACCATATATTTT.

The rearrangement uses TRBV13 and TRBJ1-1; D is undetermined. V shed 3 bases and J shed 1 base, with 6 bases lying between them. Germline-derived CDR1 and CDR2 are PRHDT and FYEKMQ (reference sequence). The CDR3 has 13 amino acids. The CDR3 nucleotides are TGTGCCAGCAGCTTGCAACCGAACACTGAAGCTTTCTTT. Its translation is CASSLQPNTEAFF.

V gene TRBV5-4 combines with J gene TRBJ1-5, with TRBD1 matching over 7 bases. The CDR3 sequence is 17 residues long. Losses at the gene ends were 7 bases for V and 5 bases for J; bases not matched to a gene: 18. The germline CDR1 and CDR2 sequences are SGHNT and YYREEE (reference sequence). Here the CDR3 reads CASPMGEEGAVDQPQHF. The CDR3 DNA is TGTGCCAGCCCAATGGGGGAAGAGGGGGCGGTCGATCAGCCCCAGCATTTT.

This chain joins TRBV11-3 and TRBJ2-3; D tentatively reads TRBD1 or TRBD2 (5 bases each). V was trimmed by 7 bases and J by 3 bases, leaving 14 bases between them. CDR3 length: 14 residues. Per germline, CDR1 SGHNT and CDR2 YENEEA. The CDR3 here is CASTLGAVTDTQYF. The DNA of the CDR3 is TGTGCCAGCACCCTCGGGGCGGTAACAGATACGCAGTATTTT.

A note on this clonotype: One junction end does not reproduce the germline sequence, and a read error may be involved. This sequence joins TRBV5-3 and TRBJ2-3; TRBD2 agrees at 14 bases. TRBV5-3 has ORF status, its function being uncertain. The CDR3 runs to 16 residues. CDR3 DNA sequence: TGCGTCAGCAGCCTCGGGACTAGCGGGAGTTCAGATACGCAGTATTTT. This gives the protein CVSSLGTSGSSDTQYF.

This clonotype was detected a few times. The chain employs TRBV11-1 and TRBJ2-7, with a tentative D call TRBD1 (6 bases). Per germline, CDR1 SGHAT and CDR2 FQDESV (reference sequence). V was shortened by 5 bases and J by 0 bases, with 11 bases between the two germline ends. The CDR3 extends over 14 amino acids. Here the CDR3 reads CASSKQGTSYEQYF. CDR3 nucleotides: TGTGCCAGCAGCAAACAGGGTACCTCCTACGAGCAGTACTTC.